A selection of T cell receptor beta chains follows, all from one sample in a study of T cells in Graves' hyperthyroidism and ophthalmopathy. From the multiplex PCR reads, TCRdb called clonotypes with MiXCR, one entry per CDR3 protein. The table includes roughly 580,000 distinct CDR3 sequences, 46% detected once. Sequences were obtained from peripheral blood or thyroid tissue (not recorded which). Receptor source: a young woman with Graves' hyperthyroidism. CDR3s include the opening cysteine and the closing phenylalanine or tryptophan. D genes are given only for firm matches. The listing skips clone size in some rows; elsewhere it reads once, few, many or a size class.

>few|TRBJ1-1|NA|TRBV7-9
TGTGCCAGCAGCTTAGGTGGAGTCATGAACACTGAAGCTTTCTTT
CASSLGGVMNTEAFF
>few|TRBJ1-1|NA|TRBV5-1
TGCGCCAGCAGCTTTCGGGGAAGGGACACTGAAGCTTTCTTT
CASSFRGRDTEAFF
>many|TRBJ2-5|NA|TRBV7-9
TGTGCCAGCAGCTCGGTCGAGCGAGAGACCCAGTACTTC
CASSSVERETQYF
>many|TRBJ2-7|TRBD2|TRBV10-3
TGTGCCATCAGTGATGGGGCTAGCGGGAGGGCCTACGAGCAGTACTTC
CAISDGASGRAYEQYF
>NA|TRBJ2-5|TRBD2|TRBV7-6
TGTGCCAGCAGCGTAGTAGCGGGAAACCAAGAGACCCAGTACTTC
CASSVVAGNQETQYF
>NA|TRBJ1-1|NA|TRBV7-3
TGTGCCAGCAGCTCAATGGGCGGCGACACTGAAGCTTTCTTT
CASSSMGGDTEAFF
>NA|TRBJ1-1|NA|TRBV7-8
TGTGCCGGCAGTCACCTTGGCAGCAACACTGAAGCTTTCTTT
CAGSHLGSNTEAFF
>NA|TRBJ1-5|TRBD1|TRBV10-3
TGTGCCAGCAGTACAGGGGCAGGGCAGCCCCAGCATTTT
CASSTGAGQPQHF
>few|TRBJ2-5|TRBD2|TRBV7-9
TGTGCCAGCAGCCAAGCGGGAGGTTTCGAGACCCAGTACTTC
CASSQAGGFETQYF
>NA|TRBJ2-7|NA|TRBV29-1
TGCAGCGTTGAAGATCAGGACGGGGTCGAGCAGTACTTC
CSVEDQDGVEQYF
>NA|TRBJ1-5|NA|TRBV7-9
TGTGCCAGCAGCTTAACGAACGATAGACCCCAGCATTTT
CASSLTNDRPQHF
>few|TRBJ1-2|TRBD1|TRBV4-1
TGCGCCAGCAGCCCCGGGACAGGGGGATCCATCAGGTATGGCTACACCTTC
CASSPGTGGSIRYGYTF
>few|TRBJ2-2|NA|TRBV19
TGTGCCAGTAGCCTCTACCCCCCTGGGCGAGCCGGTGTTGGGAGGGAGCTGTTTTTT
CASSLYPPGRAGVGRELFF
>NA|TRBJ2-7|NA|TRBV29-1
TGCAGCGTTGTGAGGCGGGTGGGCTACGAGCAGTACTTC
CSVVRRVGYEQYF
>many|TRBJ1-1|NA|TRBV12-3/TRBV12-4
TGTGCCAGCAGGGCCGAAAGGGCTGAAGCTTTCTTT
CASRAERAEAFF
>NA|TRBJ1-1|TRBD1|TRBV29-1
TGCAGCGTAACCCCCGAGACAGGGCGTCAAGCTTTCTTT
CSVTPETGRQAFF
>NA|TRBJ1-1|NA|TRBV5-1
TGCGCCAGCAGCCTTACCAGGGGCTTTAACACTGAAGCTTTCTTT
CASSLTRGFNTEAFF
>many|TRBJ1-3|NA|TRBV29-1
TGCAGCGTTGAGCAAGGAAACACCATATATTTT
CSVEQGNTIYF
>NA|TRBJ2-7|TRBD2|TRBV25-1
TGTGCCAGCTCGAACGGACTAGCGGCCTACGAGCAGTACTTC
CASSNGLAAYEQYF
>once|TRBJ2-2|NA|TRBV7-3
TGTGCCAGCGGCCCCTCAACCGGGGAGCTGTTTTTT
CASGPSTGELFF
>NA|TRBJ2-5|TRBD2|TRBV24-1
TGTGCCACCAGTGACCCAAGGGGACCCGGGGGGGAGGCCCAGTACTTC
CATSDPRGPGGEAQYF
>few|TRBJ1-2|NA|TRBV29-1
TGCAGCGTTGTCGAGGACACCTATGGCTACACCTTC
CSVVEDTYGYTF
>few|TRBJ2-7|TRBD1|TRBV20-1
TGCAGTGCTTTCCAAGGGACAGGGTCCTACGAGCAGTACTTC
CSAFQGTGSYEQYF
>NA|TRBJ2-7|NA|TRBV9
TGTGCCAGCAGCCCCGCCGACAGCTCCTACGAGCAGTACTTC
CASSPADSSYEQYF
>NA|TRBJ1-6|NA|TRBV10-3
TGTGCCAGCACCTACGGGGGGGGCGTGATTAATTCACCCCTCCACTTT
CASTYGGGVINSPLHF
>many|TRBJ2-5|NA|TRBV15
TGTGCCACCAGCAGAGATAAAGGGACGGTCGGGGAGACCCAGTACTTC
CATSRDKGTVGETQYF
>many|TRBJ1-4|TRBD1|TRBV2
TGTGCCAGCGGACAGGGACGTGAAAAACTGTTTTTT
CASGQGREKLFF
>once|TRBJ1-5|NA|TRBV2
TGTGCCAGCAGTGGGGACCTTAGCCACGAGCATTTT
CASSGDLSHEHF
>many|TRBJ2-7|NA|TRBV10-3
TGTGCCATCAGTGAGTCGAATCTCTACGAGCAGTACTTC
CAISESNLYEQYF
>few|TRBJ1-2|NA|TRBV12-3/TRBV12-4
TGTGCCAGCAGTTTTTTCGGGGACTATGGCTACACCTTC
CASSFFGDYGYTF
>NA|TRBJ2-7|NA|TRBV7-6
TGTGCCAGCAGCTTGCCTGACAGACCCATCCCCTACGAGCAGTACTTC
CASSLPDRPIPYEQYF
>NA|TRBJ2-5|TRBD2|TRBV2
TGTGCCAGCAGGCTACTAGCGGGAGGGCTCCAAGAGACCCAGTACTTC
CASRLLAGGLQETQYF
>NA|TRBJ1-2|TRBD1|TRBV20-1
TGCAGTGCCCAGACAGGGCGCGATGGCTACACCTTC
CSAQTGRDGYTF
>few|TRBJ1-5|NA|TRBV9
TGTGCCAGCAGCGTAGGGTGGGGCAGCAATCAGCCCCAGCATTTT
CASSVGWGSNQPQHF
>NA|TRBJ1-5|TRBD1|TRBV12-3/TRBV12-4
TGTGCCAGCAGTTTAAGACAGGGGGCAGGGCAGCCCCAGCATTTT
CASSLRQGAGQPQHF
>NA|TRBJ1-1|NA|TRBV2
TGTGCCAGCAGCCCCTACTTGAGAGGGTCCGATGAGAGCACTGAAGCTTTCTTT
CASSPYLRGSDESTEAFF
>many|TRBJ2-7|NA|TRBV29-1
TGCAGCGTTGGGGGCAGGGCCTCCTACGAGCAGTACTTC
CSVGGRASYEQYF
>NA|TRBJ2-7|NA|TRBV29-1
TGCAGCGTTAGAATTTTGGGGTCAACCACCCTCCACGAGCAGTACTTC
CSVRILGSTTLHEQYF
>NA|TRBJ1-3|NA|TRBV20-1
TGCAGTGCTAGAGCGGGTGGGGGGAACTCTGGAAACACCATATATTTT
CSARAGGGNSGNTIYF
>few|TRBJ1-1|NA|TRBV20-1
TGCAGTGCTAGGGGTGCCGACTTCAGGACTGAAGCTTTCTTT
CSARGADFRTEAFF